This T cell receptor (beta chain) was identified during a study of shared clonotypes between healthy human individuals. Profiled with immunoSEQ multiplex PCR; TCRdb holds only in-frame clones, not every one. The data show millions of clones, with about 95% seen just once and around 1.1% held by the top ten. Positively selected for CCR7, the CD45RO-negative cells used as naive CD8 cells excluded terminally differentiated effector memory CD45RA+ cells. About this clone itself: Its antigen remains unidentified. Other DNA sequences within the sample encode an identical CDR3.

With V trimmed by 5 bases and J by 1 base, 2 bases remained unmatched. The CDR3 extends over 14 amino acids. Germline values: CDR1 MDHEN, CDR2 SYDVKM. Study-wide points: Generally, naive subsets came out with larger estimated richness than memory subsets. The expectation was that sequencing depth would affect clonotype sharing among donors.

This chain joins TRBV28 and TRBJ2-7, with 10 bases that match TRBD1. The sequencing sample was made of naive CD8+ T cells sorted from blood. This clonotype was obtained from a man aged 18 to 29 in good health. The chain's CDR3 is CASSRTGGSYEQYF. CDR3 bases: TGTGCCAGCAGTCGGACAGGGGGATCCTACGAGCAGTACTTC.